This T cell receptor beta chain appears in the sequencing data of a study of blood T cell repertoires in COVID-19. Overall study context: Italy, Spain and the United States were the sources of the convalescent and acute COVID-19 samples. Nucleic acid was either cDNA or gDNA, and it came from T cells, B-cell-depleted T cells, or PBMCs.

The assay was immunoSEQ multiplex PCR, and TCRdb's table has in-frame clones only and misses some. Of roughly 100,000 clones detected, about two thirds appear once; the ten largest clones hold about 0.85%. V gave up 8 bases and J gave up 2 bases, with 12 bases separating them. CDR1 is KGHDR and CDR2 is SFDVKD in the germline V gene. This CDR3 region has 14 residues. This sequence originates from a human donor with acute or convalescent COVID-19. The donor label of this sample is uncertain. Input material: peripheral blood. The chain combines TRBV24-1 with TRBJ1-5; no clear D. The CDR3 here is CATTSLPGNQPQHF. The CDR3, as DNA: TGTGCCACCACCTCTCTACCCGGCAATCAGCCCCAGCATTTT.